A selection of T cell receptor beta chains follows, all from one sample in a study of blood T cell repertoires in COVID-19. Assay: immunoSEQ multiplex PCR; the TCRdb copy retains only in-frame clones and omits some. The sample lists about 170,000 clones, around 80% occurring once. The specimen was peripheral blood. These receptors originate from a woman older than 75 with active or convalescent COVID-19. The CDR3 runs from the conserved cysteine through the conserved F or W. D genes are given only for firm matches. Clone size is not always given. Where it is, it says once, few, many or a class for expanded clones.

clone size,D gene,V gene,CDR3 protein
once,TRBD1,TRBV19,CASSIGTGGFYEQYF
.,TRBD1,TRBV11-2,CASSLHSGGGNTEAFF
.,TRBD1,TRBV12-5,CASGLGGQGALQPQHF
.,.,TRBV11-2,CASSLEGGQKLFF
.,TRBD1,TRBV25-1,CASSKPGQGTSPLHF
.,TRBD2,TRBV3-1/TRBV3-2,CASSRNRVDSGVLNEQFF
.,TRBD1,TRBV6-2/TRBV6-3,CASSSLGTGINQPQHF
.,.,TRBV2,CASGATSSYEQYF
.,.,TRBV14,CASSRVGGGGTEAFF
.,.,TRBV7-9,CASTASGLANEKLFF
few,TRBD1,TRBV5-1,CASSIGQGKSTQYF
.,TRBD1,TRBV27,CASSPARQGFGYTF